These 2 T cell receptor beta chains came from one sample sequenced in a study of regulatory T cells in long-lasting Graves disease. Researchers made TCR beta libraries by using iRepertoire HTBI primers and running Arm-PCR on CDR3 regions. TCRdb itself ran the multiplex PCR reads through MiXCR, one entry per CDR3 protein. Here the sample spans hundreds of thousands of distinct CDR3 sequences, approximately 22% being singletons. Stated time point: persistent/refractory GD, antithyroid drugs over 5 years with positive TRAb. PBMCs were the source of the RNA used for TCR sequencing. The source was peripheral blood mononuclear cells (PBMCs), collected when the disease was refractory, from a patient treated with antithyroid drugs. The receptors were sampled from a female donor with Graves disease.

This clonotype was found a few times. V and J are TRBV13 and TRBJ1-3; 7 nucleotides agree with TRBD1. The V gene end was trimmed by 6 bases and the J gene end by 2 bases; junction bases not matched to a gene: 10. Germline CDR1 PRHDT, CDR2 FYEKMQ (reference sequence). This CDR3 comprises 16 residues. The CDR3 sequence is CASRDSTGVAGNTIYF. Here the CDR3 DNA reads TGTGCCAGCAGGGATTCTACAGGGGTCGCTGGAAACACCATATATTTT. The full variable domain, rest sourced from reference TRBV13 and TRBJ1-3, is AAGVIQSPRHLIKEKRETATLKCYPIPRHDTVYWYQQGPGQDPQFLISFYEKMQSDKGSIPDRFSAQQFSDYHSELNMSSLELGDSALYFCASRDSTGVAGNTIYFGEGSWLTVV.

Only a few counts were recorded for this clonotype. This chain links TRBV20-1 with TRBJ2-7; D ambiguous. V lost 1 base and J 0 bases, leaving 10 bases between the germline ends. There are 14 residues in the CDR3. Germline assignment: CDR1 DFQATT and CDR2 SNEGSKA (reference sequence). The chain's CDR3 is CSARVLLNSYEQYF. The CDR3 coding sequence is TGCAGTGCTAGAGTTCTACTAAACTCCTACGAGCAGTACTTC.